These 25 T cell receptor beta chains share one sample of origin, sequenced in a study of OX40 agonist ivuxolimab in advanced cancers. Sequencing used immunoSEQ multiplex PCR; TCRdb keeps in-frame clones, though not all of them. The sample consists of roughly 53,000 clones, roughly 79% of them appearing once. Material: CD4+ or CD8+ T cells sorted from blood, obtained in a trial of the OX40 agonist ivuxolimab. These TCRs come from an adult with an advanced solid tumor such as melanoma, head and neck, liver or kidney cancer.

The V and J genes are TRBV19 and TRBJ1-5; 7 nucleotides agree with TRBD1. The CDR3 spans 17 residues. V lost 4 bases and J lost 0; bases outside the gene matches: 9. Germline V gene lookup returns CDR1 LNHDA and CDR2 SQIVND (reference sequence). The CDR3 loop is CASSTGKGAYSNQPQHF. The DNA of the CDR3 is TGTGCCAGTAGTACAGGGAAGGGGGCCTATAGCAATCAGCCCCAGCATTTT. The full variable domain, rest sourced from reference TRBV19 and TRBJ1-5, is DGGITQSPKYLFRKEGQNVTLSCEQNLNHDAMYWYRQDPGQGLRLIYYSQIVNDFQKGDIAEGYSVSREKKESFPLTVTSAQKNPTAFYLCASSTGKGAYSNQPQHFGDGTRLSIL.

The gene calls are TRBV5-3 and TRBJ2-2; D ambiguous. TRBV5-3 is an ORF for which the function is uncertain. Trimming removed 2 bases at V and 6 bases at J, with 17 bases between. The length of the CDR3 is 16 residues. The CDR3 loop reads CARSLNGQPGAGELFF. CDR3 DNA sequence: TGTGCCAGAAGCTTAAACGGCCAACCTGGGGCCGGGGAGCTGTTTTTT.

The rearrangement links TRBV10-3 to TRBJ2-1; the match to TRBD1 covers 10 bases. Germline V lookup: CDR1 ENHRY, CDR2 SYGVKD. J lost 2 bases, V lost 6 bases, and 4 bases had no gene match. This CDR3 comprises 15 residues. The CDR3 sequence is CAISPGQGTYNEQFF. The CDR3 DNA reads as TGTGCCATCAGCCCGGGACAGGGGACCTACAATGAGCAGTTCTTC.

This rearrangement joins TRBV7-9 to TRBJ2-1; TRBD2 aligns across 7 bases. Germline V gene data show CDR1 as SEHNR and CDR2 as FQNEAQ (reference sequence). The junction had 6 bases not matched to a gene; V was cut back by 2 bases and J by 2 bases. This CDR3 has 16 residues. CDR3 sequence (DNA): TGTGCCAGCAGCTTAACACTAGCGTTTACCTACAATGAGCAGTTCTTC. It translates to CASSLTLAFTYNEQFF.

The chain uses TRBV19 and TRBJ2-3, with D possibly matching TRBD2 (5 bases). The CDR3 is made up of 15 amino acids. V was cut by 5 bases and J by 2 bases, with 14 bases left in between. Per germline, CDR1 LNHDA and CDR2 SQIVND (reference sequence). CDR3 sequence reads: CASSEASRPTDTQYF. DNA of the CDR3: TGTGCCAGTAGTGAGGCTAGCAGACCCACAGATACGCAGTATTTT. The whole variable domain, remainder taken from reference TRBV19 and TRBJ2-3, is DGGITQSPKYLFRKEGQNVTLSCEQNLNHDAMYWYRQDPGQGLRLIYYSQIVNDFQKGDIAEGYSVSREKKESFPLTVTSAQKNPTAFYLCASSEASRPTDTQYFGPGTRLTVL.

The rearrangement joins TRBV7-7 to TRBJ2-5, with 7 bases aligning to TRBD1. CDR1 is SSHAT and CDR2 is FNYEAQ in the germline V gene (reference sequence). After removal of 5 bases from V and 9 bases from J, the junction contained 9 bases not matched to a gene. This CDR3 has 13 amino acids. The CDR3 region has the DNA TGTGCCAGCAGCCCCGGACAGGCGCAGGCCCAGTACTTC. Protein sequence: CASSPGQAQAQYF.

This clone was seen only once. The rearrangement joins TRBV6-5 to TRBJ1-5; D unclear. Trimming shortened V by 5 bases and J by 4 bases, and 15 bases separated the two germline ends. The CDR3 consists of 15 residues. CDR1 MNHEY and CDR2 SVGAGI come from the germline V gene. The CDR3 is CASSRAGTGNQPQHF. In DNA form, the CDR3 reads TGTGCCAGCAGTCGGGCCGGAACGGGGAATCAGCCCCAGCATTTT.

The chain recombines TRBV5-1 with TRBJ2-5; tentatively, D is TRBD1 (5 bases). Per the germline V gene, CDR1 is SGHRS and CDR2 is YFSETQ. Trimming removed 0 bases at V and 5 bases at J, with 14 bases between. This CDR3 region has 15 residues. The CDR3 protein is CASSLEGQAGETQYF. The CDR3 region has the DNA TGCGCCAGCAGCTTGGAGGGGCAGGCCGGTGAGACCCAGTACTTC. Drawing the rest from reference TRBV5-1 and TRBJ2-5, the complete variable domain is KAGVTQTPRYLIKTRGQQVTLSCSPISGHRSVSWYQQTPGQGLQFLFEYFSETQRNKGNFPGRFSGRQFSNSRSEMNVSTLELGDSALYLCASSLEGQAGETQYFGPGTRLLVL.

The chain links TRBV18 to TRBJ1-6, with D perhaps TRBD1 (5 bases). This CDR3 has 15 residues. The V gene lost 0 bases and the J gene lost 5 bases, with 8 bases spanning the gap. Germline V lookup: CDR1 KGHSH, CDR2 LQKENI. The CDR3, as DNA: TGTGCCAGCTCACCACCGGGACGGGATAATTCACCCCTCCACTTT. It specifies CASSPPGRDNSPLHF. Combining the CDR3 with reference TRBV18 and TRBJ1-6 gives the whole variable domain NAGVMQNPRHLVRRRGQEARLRCSPMKGHSHVYWYRQLPEEGLKFMVYLQKENIIDESGMPKERFSAEFPKEGPSILRIQQVVRGDSAAYFCASSPPGRDNSPLHFGNGTRLTVT.

This clone occurred a few times. The V and J genes are TRBV27 and TRBJ2-1, with unresolved D. V was cut by 5 bases and J by 9 bases, with 17 bases left in between. This CDR3 contains 14 residues. Germline V gene lookup returns CDR1 MNHEY and CDR2 SMNVEV (reference sequence). The CDR3 region has the DNA TGTGCCAGCAGTCAAATCCCCCCCGGCGTTGAGCAGTTCTTC. As protein: CASSQIPPGVEQFF.

This chain connects TRBV28 to TRBJ1-2; TRBD1 matches at 8 bases. CDR1 is MDHEN, CDR2 SYDVKM, per germline. The V segment lost 5 bases and the J segment 3 bases; nucleotides outside the gene matches: 11. This CDR3 comprises 16 residues. The CDR3 coding sequence is TGTGCCAGCAGTCTCCCCGGACAGGGTTTATACTATGGCTACACCTTC. It codes for CASSLPGQGLYYGYTF.

The chain joins TRBV28 to TRBJ2-7; 7 bases agree with TRBD1. V was pared by 2 bases and J by 6 bases, with 10 bases of the junction left unmatched. CDR1 is MDHEN and CDR2 is SYDVKM in the germline V gene. This CDR3 is 15 amino acids long. CDR3 amino acids: CASSLPDRAGGEQYF. For the CDR3, the DNA is TGTGCCAGCAGTTTACCCGACAGGGCGGGCGGCGAGCAGTACTTC.

The chain has TRBV19 and TRBJ2-2; TRBD1 matches 7 bases. This CDR3 region has 13 residues. J was trimmed by 6 bases and V by 5 bases; bases with no gene match: 3. Germline V gene sequence: CDR1 LNHDA, CDR2 SQIVND (reference sequence). For the CDR3, the DNA is TGTGCCAGTAGTCAGACAGGGCCCGGGGAGCTGTTTTTT. Translation: CASSQTGPGELFF. The full variable domain, in which reference TRBV19 and TRBJ2-2 provide the parts outside the CDR3, is DGGITQSPKYLFRKEGQNVTLSCEQNLNHDAMYWYRQDPGQGLRLIYYSQIVNDFQKGDIAEGYSVSREKKESFPLTVTSAQKNPTAFYLCASSQTGPGELFFGEGSRLTVL.

V usage is TRBV18 and J usage is TRBJ2-7, with D perhaps TRBD1 (5 bases). This CDR3 has 14 residues. The V gene's germline CDR1 is KGHSH and CDR2 LQKENI. Deletions cut 1 base from V and 0 bases from J, with 7 bases between. As DNA, the CDR3 is TGTGCCAGCTCACCACGACAGAGCTCCTACGAGCAGTACTTC. Translation gives CASSPRQSSYEQYF. Filled out from reference TRBV18 and TRBJ2-7, the complete variable domain reads NAGVMQNPRHLVRRRGQEARLRCSPMKGHSHVYWYRQLPEEGLKFMVYLQKENIIDESGMPKERFSAEFPKEGPSILRIQQVVRGDSAAYFCASSPRQSSYEQYFGPGTRLTVT.

This chain links TRBV4-3 with TRBJ2-1; a possible D gene is TRBD1 (6 bases). Germline values: CDR1 LGHNA, CDR2 YSLEER. The CDR3 has 15 residues. Between the trimmed V and J ends, which lost 0 bases and 4 bases, there was a span of 10 bases. The CDR3 loop is CASSQDRGPYNEQFF. DNA of the CDR3: TGCGCCAGCAGCCAAGACAGGGGCCCTTACAATGAGCAGTTCTTC.

This chain joins TRBV18 and TRBJ1-6; tentative D call: TRBD1 (6 bases). CDR1 KGHSH and CDR2 LQKENI come from the germline V gene. The CDR3 runs 15 residues. Trimming stripped 6 bases from V and 9 bases from J, with 18 bases between. The CDR3 bases are TGTGCCAGCTCCCCGAAACAGGGAAAATCTTCACCCCTCCACTTT. Protein sequence: CASSPKQGKSSPLHF.

This clone came up once. V is TRBV18 and J is TRBJ1-2; D unresolved. In germline, CDR1 is KGHSH, CDR2 LQKENI. CDR3 size: 14 residues. V lost 6 bases to trimming and J lost 4 bases, with 15 bases between them. The CDR3 region is CASSPWSRRYGYTF. DNA for the CDR3: TGTGCCAGCTCGCCCTGGAGCAGGCGCTATGGCTACACCTTC.

This chain joins TRBV25-1 and TRBJ1-2; D is unresolved. CDR1 is MGHDK, CDR2 SYGVNS, per germline. CDR3 length: 13 residues. V shed 2 bases and J shed 8 bases, with 12 bases lying between them. Written as DNA, the CDR3 is TGTGCCAGCAGTGAAGGCCTCTACGTGGGCTACACCTTC. Translation gives CASSEGLYVGYTF.

The chain employs TRBV4-1 and TRBJ1-1; D might be TRBD1 (5 bases). This CDR3 has 15 amino acids. The germline gives CDR1 MGHRA, CDR2 YSYEKL. Deletions cut 0 bases from V and 5 bases from J, with 13 bases between. This chain's CDR3 is CASSQDLRGGTEAFF. The CDR3 DNA is TGCGCCAGCAGCCAAGATTTGAGGGGTGGGACTGAAGCTTTCTTT.

Written as DNA, the CDR3 is TGTGCCAGCAGTGAGATAAGACAGGGGGGATCACCCCTCCACTTT. This gives the protein CASSEIRQGGSPLHF. The V call is TRBV2, the J call TRBJ1-6, with 9 bases that match TRBD1. This CDR3 has 15 residues. Germline V lookup: CDR1 SNHLY, CDR2 FYNNEI. The trim removed 3 bases at V and 10 bases at J, leaving 7 bases unmatched.

This clone occurred a few times. The chain uses TRBV2 and TRBJ1-5; D unresolved. Trimming stripped 0 bases from V and 3 bases from J, with 6 bases between. This CDR3 comprises 14 residues. CDR1 and CDR2 from the germline V gene are SNHLY and FYNNEI. The CDR3 region has the DNA TGTGCCAGCAGTGAAGCCGATCCCAATCAGCCCCAGCATTTT. It codes for CASSEADPNQPQHF.

J is TRBJ1-4 and V is TRBV2; D may be TRBD1 (6 bases). Germline V gene sequence: CDR1 SNHLY, CDR2 FYNNEI. The ends were cut back, 7 bases at V and 7 bases at J, with 13 bases in the middle. CDR3 length equals 13 residues. In nucleotides, the CDR3 is TGTGCCAGCATCAGGGGCCGGGGTGAAAAACTGTTTTTT. Encoded protein: CASIRGRGEKLFF.

The V call is TRBV6-5, the J call TRBJ1-4; D perhaps matches TRBD1 (5 bases). The V gene lost 6 bases and the J gene lost 8 bases, with 16 bases spanning the gap. The CDR3 runs to 14 residues. In germline, CDR1 is MNHEY, CDR2 SVGAGI. CDR3 amino acids: CASRLLSGREKLFF. The CDR3, as DNA: TGTGCCAGCAGACTCCTCTCGGGACGAGAAAAACTGTTTTTT.

This chain uses TRBV29-1 with TRBJ2-7; possible D gene TRBD2, 5 bases. Germline V gene sequence: CDR1 SQVTM, CDR2 ANQGSEA. The ends were cut back, 5 bases at V and 4 bases at J, with 12 bases in the middle. CDR3 length: 12 amino acids. The CDR3: CSVSPGSYEQYF. The CDR3 DNA reads TGCAGCGTTTCCCCGGGGTCTTACGAGCAGTACTTC.

This chain links TRBV20-1 with TRBJ2-7; perhaps TRBD2 as D (6 bases). V lost 5 bases, J lost 4 bases, and 9 bases lay in between. Germline V gene lookup returns CDR1 DFQATT and CDR2 SNEGSKA (reference sequence). The CDR3 is 11 residues long. DNA of the CDR3: TGCAGTGCTTTCGGGGGATACGAGCAGTACTTC. Protein sequence: CSAFGGYEQYF.